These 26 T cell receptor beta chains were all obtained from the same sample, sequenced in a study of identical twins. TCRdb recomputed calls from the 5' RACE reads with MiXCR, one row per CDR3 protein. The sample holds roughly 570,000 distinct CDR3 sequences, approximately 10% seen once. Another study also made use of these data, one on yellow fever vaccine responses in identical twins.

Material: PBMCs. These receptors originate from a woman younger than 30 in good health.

CDR3 amino acids: CASRSTGYGYTF. The CDR3 DNA reads TGTGCCAGCAGAAGTACAGGGTATGGCTACACCTTC. The chain couples TRBV12-3 or TRBV12-4 to TRBJ1-2, with D possibly being TRBD1 (6 bases). V dropped 6 bases and J dropped 5 bases, with 10 bases sitting between them. This CDR3 has 12 amino acids.

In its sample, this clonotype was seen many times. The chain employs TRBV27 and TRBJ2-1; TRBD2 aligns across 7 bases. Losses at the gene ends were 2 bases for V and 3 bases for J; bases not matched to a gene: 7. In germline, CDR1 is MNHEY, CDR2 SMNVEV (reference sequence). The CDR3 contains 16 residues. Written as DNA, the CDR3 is TGTGCCAGCAGTTTACGGATCCGGGGGGACTACAATGAGCAGTTCTTC. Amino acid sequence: CASSLRIRGDYNEQFF.

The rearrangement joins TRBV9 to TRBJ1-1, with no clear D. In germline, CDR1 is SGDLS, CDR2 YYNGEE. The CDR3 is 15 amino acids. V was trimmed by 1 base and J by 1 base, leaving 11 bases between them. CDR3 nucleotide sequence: TGTGCCAGCAGCGTAAATTTGGATTGGAACACTGAAGCTTTCTTT. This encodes CASSVNLDWNTEAFF.

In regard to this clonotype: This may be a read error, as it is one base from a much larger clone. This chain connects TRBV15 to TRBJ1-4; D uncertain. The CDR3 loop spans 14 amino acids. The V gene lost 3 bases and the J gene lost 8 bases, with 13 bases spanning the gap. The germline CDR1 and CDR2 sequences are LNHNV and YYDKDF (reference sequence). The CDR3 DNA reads TGTGCCACCAGCAGCTGGACTATCGGGGAAAAACTGTTTTTT. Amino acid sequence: CATSSWTIGEKLFF.

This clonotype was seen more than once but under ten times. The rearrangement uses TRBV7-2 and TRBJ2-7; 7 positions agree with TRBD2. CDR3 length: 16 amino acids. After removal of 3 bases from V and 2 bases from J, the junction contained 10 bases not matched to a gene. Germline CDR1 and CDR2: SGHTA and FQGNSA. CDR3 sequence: CASSLRTAGLPYEQYF. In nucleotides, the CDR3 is TGTGCCAGCAGCTTGCGGACGGCGGGACTACCCTACGAGCAGTACTTC.

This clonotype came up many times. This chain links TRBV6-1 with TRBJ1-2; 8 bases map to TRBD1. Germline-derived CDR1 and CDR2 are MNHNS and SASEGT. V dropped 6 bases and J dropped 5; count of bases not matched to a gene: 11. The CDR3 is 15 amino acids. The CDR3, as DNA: TGTGCCAGCAGACCTGGACAGGGCGTTTGGTATGGCTACACCTTC. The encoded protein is CASRPGQGVWYGYTF.

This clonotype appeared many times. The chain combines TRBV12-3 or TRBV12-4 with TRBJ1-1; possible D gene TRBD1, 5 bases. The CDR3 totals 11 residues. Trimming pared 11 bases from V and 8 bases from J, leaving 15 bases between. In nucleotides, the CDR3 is TGTGCCTCCCTGGGGGGTTGGGAAGCTTTCTTT. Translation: CASLGGWEAFF.

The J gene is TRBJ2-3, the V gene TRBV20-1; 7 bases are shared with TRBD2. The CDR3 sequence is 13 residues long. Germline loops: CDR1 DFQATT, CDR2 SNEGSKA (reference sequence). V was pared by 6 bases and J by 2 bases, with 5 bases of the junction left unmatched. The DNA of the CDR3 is TGCAGTGCCCCGACTAGCTACACAGATACGCAGTATTTT. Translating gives CSAPTSYTDTQYF.

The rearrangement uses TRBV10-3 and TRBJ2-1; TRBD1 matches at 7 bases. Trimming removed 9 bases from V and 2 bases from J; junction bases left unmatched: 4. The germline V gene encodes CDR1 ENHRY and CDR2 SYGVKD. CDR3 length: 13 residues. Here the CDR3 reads CAIPGQTYNEQFF. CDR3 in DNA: TGTGCCATTCCGGGACAGACCTACAATGAGCAGTTCTTC.

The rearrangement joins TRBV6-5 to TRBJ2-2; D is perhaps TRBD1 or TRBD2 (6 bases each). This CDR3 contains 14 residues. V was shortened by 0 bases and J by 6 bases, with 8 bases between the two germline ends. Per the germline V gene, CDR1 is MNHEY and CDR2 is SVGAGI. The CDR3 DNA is TGTGCCAGCAGTTACTCGAGGGGGGCCGGGGAGCTGTTTTTT. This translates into CASSYSRGAGELFF.

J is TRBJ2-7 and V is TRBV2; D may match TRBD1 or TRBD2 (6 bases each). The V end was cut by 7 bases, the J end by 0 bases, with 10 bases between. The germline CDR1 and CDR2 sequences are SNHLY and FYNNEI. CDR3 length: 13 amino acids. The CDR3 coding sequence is TGTGCCAGCATAAGGGGGGTCTCCTACGAGCAGTACTTC. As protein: CASIRGVSYEQYF.

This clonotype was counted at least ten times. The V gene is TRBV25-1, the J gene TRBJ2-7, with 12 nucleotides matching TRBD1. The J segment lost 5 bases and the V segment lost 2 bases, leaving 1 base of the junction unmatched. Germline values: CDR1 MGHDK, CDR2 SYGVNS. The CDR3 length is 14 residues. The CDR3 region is CASSEGTGGNEQYF. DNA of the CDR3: TGTGCCAGCAGTGAAGGGACAGGGGGCAACGAGCAGTACTTC.

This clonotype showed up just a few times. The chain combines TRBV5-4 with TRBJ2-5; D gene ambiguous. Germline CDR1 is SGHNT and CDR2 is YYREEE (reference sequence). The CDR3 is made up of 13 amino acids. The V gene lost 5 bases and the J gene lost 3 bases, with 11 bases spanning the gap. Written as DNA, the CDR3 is TGTGCCAGCAGGCGTGTCGGCGAAGAGACCCAGTACTTC. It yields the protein CASRRVGEETQYF.

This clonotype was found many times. The CDR3 DNA is TGTGCCAGCAGTCCTCGCGTTTCTAGCGGGAGAGTGGAGACCCAGTACTTC. It is translated as CASSPRVSSGRVETQYF. The gene calls are TRBV28 and TRBJ2-5; 10 positions match TRBD2. This CDR3 contains 17 residues. V lost 5 bases, J lost 5 bases, and 14 bases stayed unmatched. Germline CDR1 reads MDHEN; CDR2 reads SYDVKM.

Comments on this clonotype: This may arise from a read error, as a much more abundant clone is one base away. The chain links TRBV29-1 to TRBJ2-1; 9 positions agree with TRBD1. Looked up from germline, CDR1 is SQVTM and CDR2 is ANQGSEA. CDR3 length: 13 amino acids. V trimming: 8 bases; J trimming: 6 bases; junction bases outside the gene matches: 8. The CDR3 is CSIAGQGGNEQFF. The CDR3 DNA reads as TGCAGCATTGCGGGACAGGGAGGCAATGAGCAGTTCTTC.

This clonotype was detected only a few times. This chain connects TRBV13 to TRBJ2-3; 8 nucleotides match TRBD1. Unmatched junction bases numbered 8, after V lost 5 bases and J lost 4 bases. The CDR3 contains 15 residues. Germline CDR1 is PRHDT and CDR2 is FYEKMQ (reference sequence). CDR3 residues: CASSRDSGGADTQYF. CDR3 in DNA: TGTGCCAGCAGCAGGGACTCAGGGGGCGCAGATACGCAGTATTTT. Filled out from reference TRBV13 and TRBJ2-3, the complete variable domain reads AAGVIQSPRHLIKEKRETATLKCYPIPRHDTVYWYQQGPGQDPQFLISFYEKMQSDKGSIPDRFSAQQFSDYHSELNMSSLELGDSALYFCASSRDSGGADTQYFGPGTRLTVL.

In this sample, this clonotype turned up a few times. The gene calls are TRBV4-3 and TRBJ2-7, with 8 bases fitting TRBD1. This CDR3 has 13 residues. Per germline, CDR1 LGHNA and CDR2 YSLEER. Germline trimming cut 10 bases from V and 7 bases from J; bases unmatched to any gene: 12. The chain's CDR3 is CATAQDRVAEQYF. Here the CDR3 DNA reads TGCGCCACTGCCCAGGACAGGGTAGCGGAGCAGTACTTC.

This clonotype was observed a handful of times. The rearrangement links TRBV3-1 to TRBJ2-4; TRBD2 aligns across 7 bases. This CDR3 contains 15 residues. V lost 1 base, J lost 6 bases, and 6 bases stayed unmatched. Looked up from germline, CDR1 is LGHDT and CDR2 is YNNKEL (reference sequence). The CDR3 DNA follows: TGTGCCAGCAGCCAAGGAGCGGGATTGGGAAACATTCAGTACTTC. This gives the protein CASSQGAGLGNIQYF.

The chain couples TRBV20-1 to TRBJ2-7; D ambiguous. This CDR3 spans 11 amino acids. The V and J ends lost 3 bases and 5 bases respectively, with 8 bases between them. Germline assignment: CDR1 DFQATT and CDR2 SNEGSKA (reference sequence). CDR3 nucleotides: TGCAGTGCTAGCCAGAATAACGAGCAGTACTTC. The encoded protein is CSASQNNEQYF.

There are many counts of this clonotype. The CDR3 DNA is TGCAGTGCTAGAGCCCGTCCGACTAGGGAGACCCAGTACTTC. Translated, it gives CSARARPTRETQYF. The chain joins TRBV20-1 to TRBJ2-5; D is perhaps TRBD2 (6 bases). The CDR3 contains 14 residues. From germline, CDR1 is DFQATT and CDR2 SNEGSKA (reference sequence). The V gene lost 1 base and the J gene lost 5 bases, with 14 bases spanning the gap.

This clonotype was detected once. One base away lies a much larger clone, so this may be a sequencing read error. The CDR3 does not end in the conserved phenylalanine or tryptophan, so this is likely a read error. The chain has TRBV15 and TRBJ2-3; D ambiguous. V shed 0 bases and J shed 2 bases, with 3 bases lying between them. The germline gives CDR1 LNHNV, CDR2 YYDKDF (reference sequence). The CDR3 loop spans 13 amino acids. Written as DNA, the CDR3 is TGTGCCACCAGCAGAGATTTCACAGATACGCAGTATCTT. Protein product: CATSRDFTDTQYL.

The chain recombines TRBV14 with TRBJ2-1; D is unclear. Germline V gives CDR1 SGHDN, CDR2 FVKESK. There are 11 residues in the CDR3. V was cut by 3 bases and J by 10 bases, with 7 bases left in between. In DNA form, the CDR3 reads TGTGCCAGCAGCCAGGCGCTCGAGCAGTTCTTC. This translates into CASSQALEQFF.

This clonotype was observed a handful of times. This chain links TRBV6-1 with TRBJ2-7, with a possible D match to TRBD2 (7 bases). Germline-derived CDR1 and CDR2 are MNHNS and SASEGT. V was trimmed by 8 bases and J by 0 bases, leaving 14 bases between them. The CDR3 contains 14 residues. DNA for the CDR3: TGTGCCAGCGGGCGGGGGCCCAGCTCCTACGAGCAGTACTTC. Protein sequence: CASGRGPSSYEQYF.

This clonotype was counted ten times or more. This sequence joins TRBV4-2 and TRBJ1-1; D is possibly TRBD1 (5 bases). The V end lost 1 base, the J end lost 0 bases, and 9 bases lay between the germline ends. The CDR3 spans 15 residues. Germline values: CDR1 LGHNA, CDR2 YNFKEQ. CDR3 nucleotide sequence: TGTGCCAGCAGCCAAGCAGGGTCTTTGAACACTGAAGCTTTCTTT. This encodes CASSQAGSLNTEAFF.

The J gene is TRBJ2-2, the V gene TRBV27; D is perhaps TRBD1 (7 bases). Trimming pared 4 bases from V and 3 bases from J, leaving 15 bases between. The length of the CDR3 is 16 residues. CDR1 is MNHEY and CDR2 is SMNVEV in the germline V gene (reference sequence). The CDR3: CASSWGDSIYTGELFF. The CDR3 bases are TGTGCCAGCAGTTGGGGGGACAGCATTTACACCGGGGAGCTGTTTTTT.

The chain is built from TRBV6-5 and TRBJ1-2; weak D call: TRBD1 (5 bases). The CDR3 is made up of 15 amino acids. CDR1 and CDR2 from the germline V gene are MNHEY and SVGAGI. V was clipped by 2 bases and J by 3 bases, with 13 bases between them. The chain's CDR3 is CASSYGAEVYYGYTF. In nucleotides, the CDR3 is TGTGCCAGCAGTTACGGGGCAGAGGTGTACTATGGCTACACCTTC.